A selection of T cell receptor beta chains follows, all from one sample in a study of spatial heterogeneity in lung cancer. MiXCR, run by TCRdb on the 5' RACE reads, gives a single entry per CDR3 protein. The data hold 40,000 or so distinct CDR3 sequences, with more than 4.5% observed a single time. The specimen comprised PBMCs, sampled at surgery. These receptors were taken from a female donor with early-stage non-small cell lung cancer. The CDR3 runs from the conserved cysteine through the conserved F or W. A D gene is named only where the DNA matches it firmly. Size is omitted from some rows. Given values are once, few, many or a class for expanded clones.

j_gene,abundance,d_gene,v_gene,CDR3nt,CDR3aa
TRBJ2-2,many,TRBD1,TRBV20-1,TGCAGTGCTAGCCCGACAGGGGGCGACACCGGGGAGCTGTTTTTT,CSASPTGGDTGELFF
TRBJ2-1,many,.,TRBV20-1,TGCAGTGCTAGCTTGATCAGAGACGGTGAGCAGTTCTTC,CSASLIRDGEQFF
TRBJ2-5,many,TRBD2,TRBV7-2,TGTGCCAGCAGCTCGGGACTAGCGGGGGAAGAGACCCAGTACTTC,CASSSGLAGEETQYF
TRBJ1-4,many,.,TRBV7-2,TGTGCCAGCAGCCGGAGGATGAACGAAAAACTGTTTTTT,CASSRRMNEKLFF
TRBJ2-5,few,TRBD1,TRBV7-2,TGTGCCAGCAGCTCTACACGTCAGGGGGCCGGGGGAGAGACCCAGTACTTC,CASSSTRQGAGGETQYF
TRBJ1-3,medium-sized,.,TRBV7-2,TGTGCCAGCAGCAGGCAAATGACGGGCTCTGGAAACACCATATATTTT,CASSRQMTGSGNTIYF
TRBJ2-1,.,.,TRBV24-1,TGTGCCACCAGTGACCCAGAGACAGGAGACAATGAGCAGTTCTTC,CATSDPETGDNEQFF
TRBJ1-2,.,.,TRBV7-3,TGTGCCAGCAGCCCCGACAGAGCTAACTATGGCTACACCTTC,CASSPDRANYGYTF
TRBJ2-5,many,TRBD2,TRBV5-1,TGCGCCAGCACCGACCAACTAGCGGCCCAAGAGACCCAGTACTTC,CASTDQLAAQETQYF
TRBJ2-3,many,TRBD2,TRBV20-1,TGCAGTGCTAGCGGGACTAGTTCGGGCACAGATACGCAGTATTTT,CSASGTSSGTDTQYF
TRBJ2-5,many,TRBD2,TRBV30,TGTGCCTGGAGTACTAGCGGGGGCCCCGCAAGATCCGTCCAGTACTTC,CAWSTSGGPARSVQYF
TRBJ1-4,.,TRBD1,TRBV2,TGTGCCAGCGGAAAACAGGGGGGGAATGAAAAACTGTTTTTT,CASGKQGGNEKLFF
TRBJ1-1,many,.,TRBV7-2,TGTGCCAGCAGCTTAACTCCCAAAGGGAACACTGAAGCTTTCTTT,CASSLTPKGNTEAFF
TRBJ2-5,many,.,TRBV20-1,TGCAGTGCTTCTAAAGAGACCCAGTACTTC,CSASKETQYF
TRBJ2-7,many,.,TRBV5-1,TGCGCCAGCAGCTTGGGTGGGATCTCCTACGAGCAGTACTTC,CASSLGGISYEQYF
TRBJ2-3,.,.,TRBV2,TGTGCCAGCACTGGCTTAGATACGCAGTATTTT,CASTGLDTQYF
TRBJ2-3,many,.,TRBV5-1,TGCGCCAGCAGCTTGCAAAGAACAGATACGCAGTATTTT,CASSLQRTDTQYF
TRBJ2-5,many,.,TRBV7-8,TGTGCCAGCAGTTCAATGGAGGGGACCGCCGGGGCCCAGTACTTC,CASSSMEGTAGAQYF
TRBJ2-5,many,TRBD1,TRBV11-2,TGTGCCAGCAGCTTAGAACAGGGGCGGCAAGAGACCCAGTACTTC,CASSLEQGRQETQYF
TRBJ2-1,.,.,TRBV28,TGTGCCAGCAGTTTTTACTACAATGAGCAGTTCTTC,CASSFYYNEQFF
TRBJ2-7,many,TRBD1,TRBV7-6,TGTGCCAGCAGCTTAGGGGGGACAGGGGCCGCGACCTACGAGCAGTACTTC,CASSLGGTGAATYEQYF
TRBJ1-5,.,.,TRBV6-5,TGTGCCAGCAGGGACGACAGGACGAGCAATCAGCCCCAGCATTTT,CASRDDRTSNQPQHF
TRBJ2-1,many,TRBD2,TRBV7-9,TGTGCCAGCAGCTTAGCAGGGCCTAGCGGGGTCAATGAGCAGTTCTTC,CASSLAGPSGVNEQFF
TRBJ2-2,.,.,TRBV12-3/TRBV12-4,TGTGCCAGCAGACGTTCGGGGACATCGAACACCGGGGAGCTGTTTTTT,CASRRSGTSNTGELFF
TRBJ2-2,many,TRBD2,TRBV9,TGTGCCAGCAGCAGGGGACTAGCGGGGGACACCGGGGAGCTGTTTTTT,CASSRGLAGDTGELFF
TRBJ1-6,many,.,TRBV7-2,TGTGCCAGCAGCCCTCAGGTTGCTAATTCACCCCTCCACTTT,CASSPQVANSPLHF
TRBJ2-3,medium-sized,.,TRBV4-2,TGTGCCAGCAGAACCTCGAGGGCCTCAGATACGCAGTATTTT,CASRTSRASDTQYF
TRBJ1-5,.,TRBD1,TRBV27,TGTGCCAGCCGTGGACAGGGGATTTTGGGGGAGCCCCAGCATTTT,CASRGQGILGEPQHF
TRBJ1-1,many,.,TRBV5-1,TGCGCCAGCAGCCACGGTGGGCGGAACACTGAAGCTTTCTTT,CASSHGGRNTEAFF
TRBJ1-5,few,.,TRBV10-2,TGCGCCAGCAGTCACAGGGCAGGGAATCAGCCCCAGCATTTT,CASSHRAGNQPQHF
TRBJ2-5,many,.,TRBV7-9,TGTGCCAGCAGCTTAGCGCCGGATCAAGAGACCCAGTACTTC,CASSLAPDQETQYF
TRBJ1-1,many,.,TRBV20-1,TGCAGTGCTGGGCCGGGGGATGAAGCTTTCTTT,CSAGPGDEAFF
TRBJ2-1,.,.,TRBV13,TGTGCCAGCAGCTGGGCCCGGAATGAGCAGTTCTTC,CASSWARNEQFF
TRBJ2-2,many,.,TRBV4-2,TGTGCCAGCAGCCAATCCGGGGTCGGGGAGCTGTTTTTT,CASSQSGVGELFF
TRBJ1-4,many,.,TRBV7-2,TGTGCCAGCAGCACGACTAATGAAAAACTGTTTTTT,CASSTTNEKLFF
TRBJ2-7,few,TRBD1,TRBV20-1,TGCAGTGCTAGGGACAGGACCAACTACGAGCAGTACTTC,CSARDRTNYEQYF
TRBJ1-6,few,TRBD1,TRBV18,TGTGCCAGCTCCCCCAAAAGGGCGGGGACAGGGAATTCACCCCTCCACTTT,CASSPKRAGTGNSPLHF
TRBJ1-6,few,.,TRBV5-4,TGTGCCAGCAGCTTTGGGACGGTGGACAATTCACCCCTCCACTTT,CASSFGTVDNSPLHF
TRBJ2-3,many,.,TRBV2,TGTGCCAGCAGTTTTTCCACAGATACGCAGTATTTT,CASSFSTDTQYF
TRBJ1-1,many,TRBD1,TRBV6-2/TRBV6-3,TGTGCCAGCTCCCCCCTAGGACAGGGATATACTGAAGCTTTCTTT,CASSPLGQGYTEAFF
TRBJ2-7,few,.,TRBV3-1,TGTGCCAGCAGCCAACTCAGGGGCCGAGAGCAGTACTTC,CASSQLRGREQYF
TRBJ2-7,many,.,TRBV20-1,TGCAGCGCCGGGACGCCTTACGAGCAGTACTTC,CSAGTPYEQYF